A selection of T cell receptor beta chains follows, all from one sample in a study of OX40 agonist ivuxolimab in advanced cancers. Data came from immunoSEQ multiplex PCR; TCRdb stores just in-frame clones and leaves some out. The sample contains some 40,000 clones, over 80% of which appear only once. Material: CD4+ or CD8+ T cells sorted from blood, obtained in a trial of the OX40 agonist ivuxolimab. These receptors all come from an adult with an advanced solid tumor such as melanoma, head and neck, liver or kidney cancer. The CDR3 runs from the conserved cysteine through the conserved F or W. Fields, in order: J gene, V gene, CDR3 protein.

j_gene: TRBJ2-1; v_gene: TRBV10-3; CDR3aa: CAIRRDGYNEQFF
j_gene: TRBJ1-5; v_gene: TRBV2; CDR3aa: CASRQGEGSGNQPQHF
j_gene: TRBJ1-2; v_gene: TRBV9; CDR3aa: CASSPSGTQGVGYGYTF
j_gene: TRBJ2-7; v_gene: TRBV28; CDR3aa: CASSPRGNYEQYF
j_gene: TRBJ2-1; v_gene: TRBV5-8; CDR3aa: CASSLDPDRRTYNEQFF
j_gene: TRBJ1-5; v_gene: TRBV16; CDR3aa: CASSPTQGAGQPQHF
j_gene: TRBJ1-4; v_gene: TRBV6-1; CDR3aa: CASTSNEKLFF
j_gene: TRBJ2-7; v_gene: TRBV11-2; CDR3aa: CASSSVLYEQYF
j_gene: TRBJ1-3; v_gene: TRBV7-9; CDR3aa: CATRRGATGNTIYF
j_gene: TRBJ2-7; v_gene: TRBV9; CDR3aa: CASGQGPYEQYF
j_gene: TRBJ2-7; v_gene: TRBV28; CDR3aa: CASRETGGRTYEQYF